Listed here are 17 T cell receptor beta chains from one sample, sequenced in a study of T-cell memory formation after mild COVID-19. TCRdb redid the calling of the 5' RACE reads with MiXCR, one entry per CDR3 protein. The profile shows some 160,000 distinct CDR3 sequences, 30% to 35% of them singletons. Sequences were obtained from PBMCs or a T cell subset sorted from them (not recorded which). The receptors were sampled from an adult woman who had mild COVID-19 (a few samples of this study predate the infection). Cell type and time point are not known.

V and J are TRBV7-2 and TRBJ2-5, with 7 bases fitting TRBD2. Looked up from germline, CDR1 is SGHTA and CDR2 is FQGNSA. The V and J ends lost 3 bases and 2 bases, in that order; junction bases with no gene match: 6. CDR3 size: 15 residues. This CDR3 is CASSLGGGGQETQYF. Written as DNA, the CDR3 is TGTGCCAGCAGCTTGGGAGGCGGGGGACAAGAGACCCAGTACTTC.

The rearrangement links TRBV20-1 to TRBJ1-2; perhaps TRBD1 as D (5 bases). This CDR3 comprises 14 residues. V dropped 3 bases and J dropped 5 bases, with 16 bases sitting between them. Germline assignment: CDR1 DFQATT and CDR2 SNEGSKA (reference sequence). The CDR3 loop is CSASDSLSVYGYTF. Here the CDR3 DNA reads TGCAGTGCTAGTGACAGCCTCTCAGTTTATGGCTACACCTTC.

This clonotype appeared many times. CDR3 loop: CASSLPLVGSWTGRNEQFF. The CDR3 region has the DNA TGTGCCAGCAGCTTACCTCTTGTTGGGTCGTGGACAGGGAGGAATGAGCAGTTCTTC. This sequence joins TRBV7-9 and TRBJ2-1, with 8 bases fitting TRBD1. Trimming cost V 2 bases and J 7 bases; bases outside gene matches: 19. CDR3 length: 19 amino acids. CDR1 and CDR2 from the germline V gene are SEHNR and FQNEAQ (reference sequence). The whole variable domain, filled in from reference TRBV7-9 and TRBJ2-1, reads DTGVSQNPRHKITKRGQNVTFRCDPISEHNRLYWYRQTLGQGPEFLTYFQNEAQLEKSRLLSDRFSAERPKGSFSTLEIQRTEQGDSAMYLCASSLPLVGSWTGRNEQFFGPGTRLTVL.

This chain joins TRBV5-6 and TRBJ1-2; a possible D gene is TRBD1 (5 bases). V dropped 2 bases and J dropped 9 bases, with 14 bases sitting between them. The CDR3 covers 13 residues. Per the germline V gene, CDR1 is SGHDT and CDR2 is YYEEEE. Here the CDR3 reads CASSFGTATSYTF. Here the CDR3 DNA reads TGTGCCAGCAGCTTTGGGACTGCGACGAGCTACACCTTC.

This clonotype appeared a few times. The V and J genes are TRBV5-1 and TRBJ2-5; 8 bases fit TRBD2. Germline trimming cut 0 bases from V and 3 bases from J; bases unmatched to any gene: 4. Germline CDR1 is SGHRS and CDR2 is YFSETQ. This CDR3 has 15 amino acids. The CDR3 DNA sequence: TGCGCCAGCAGCTTGGCGGGGACTAGAGAAGAGACCCAGTACTTC. Translating gives CASSLAGTREETQYF.

The chain carries TRBV5-1 and TRBJ1-1, with D perhaps matching TRBD1 (5 bases). V lost 1 base and J lost 10, with 17 bases in between. Germline CDR1 SGHRS, CDR2 YFSETQ. The CDR3 loop spans 14 amino acids. CDR3 in DNA: TGCGCCAGCAGCTTGAATCCCGCGGTTGGGGGAGCTTTCTTT. Its protein product is CASSLNPAVGGAFF.

The genes are TRBV19 and TRBJ1-1; TRBD1 matches 10 bases. Germline assignment: CDR1 LNHDA and CDR2 SQIVND (reference sequence). The junction had 3 bases not matched to a gene; V was cut back by 5 bases and J by 6 bases. This CDR3 contains 13 residues. CDR3 in DNA: TGTGCCAGTAGTCGGGACAGGGGAGCTGAAGCTTTCTTT. As protein: CASSRDRGAEAFF.

The chain uses TRBV10-3 and TRBJ2-3; 9 positions agree with TRBD2. Per the germline V gene, CDR1 is ENHRY and CDR2 is SYGVKD. This CDR3 contains 14 residues. The trim removed 5 bases at V and 2 bases at J, leaving 2 bases unmatched. CDR3 sequence: CAISQRGDTDTQYF. The CDR3 bases are TGTGCCATCAGTCAGCGGGGGGACACAGATACGCAGTATTTT.

The chain joins TRBV4-2 to TRBJ2-1; 8 bases agree with TRBD1. Germline CDR1 LGHNA, CDR2 YNFKEQ. V lost 2 bases, J lost 10 bases, and 16 bases stayed unmatched. This CDR3 spans 17 amino acids. The CDR3 DNA sequence: TGTGCCAGCAGCCAACCGATGACAGGGGTGACCAACCTCGAGCAGTTCTTC. Its protein product is CASSQPMTGVTNLEQFF.

This clonotype was counted only a few times. The V and J genes are TRBV30 and TRBJ2-1; possible D gene TRBD2, 5 bases. This CDR3 comprises 14 residues. Germline assignment: CDR1 GTSNPN and CDR2 SVGIG (reference sequence). Trimming removed 3 bases at V and 2 bases at J, with 11 bases between. The CDR3 DNA reads as TGTGCCTGGAGCGTTGTCGGGGCCTACAATGAGCAGTTCTTC. As protein: CAWSVVGAYNEQFF.

This clonotype came up many times. The J gene is TRBJ2-3, the V gene TRBV7-9; D gene ambiguous. V shed 6 bases and J shed 9 bases, with 16 bases lying between them. This CDR3 is built from 13 residues. Germline assignment: CDR1 SEHNR and CDR2 FQNEAQ (reference sequence). CDR3 loop: CASRYPDRSTQYF. Here the CDR3 DNA reads TGTGCCAGCAGATACCCGGACCGGTCAACGCAGTATTTT.

This clonotype was seen only a few times. The genes are TRBV7-8 and TRBJ1-1; D may be TRBD1 (5 bases). The CDR3 extends over 14 amino acids. Trimming took 1 base from V and 6 from J, leaving 12 bases between them. The germline V gene has CDR1 SGHVS and CDR2 FQNEAQ. The CDR3 DNA reads as TGTGCCAGCAGCTTAGTTCAGGGTCGGGCTGAAGCTTTCTTT. This codes for CASSLVQGRAEAFF.

This chain connects TRBV3-1 to TRBJ2-5; D unclear. The CDR3 extends over 12 amino acids. The V gene lost 0 bases and the J gene lost 5 bases, with 4 bases spanning the gap. The germline CDR1 and CDR2 sequences are LGHDT and YNNKEL (reference sequence). The CDR3 sequence: CASSQDSETQYF. In DNA form, the CDR3 reads TGTGCCAGCAGCCAAGATAGTGAGACCCAGTACTTC.

This clonotype was recorded a few times. V and J are TRBV12-3 or TRBV12-4 and TRBJ2-7; D gene ambiguous. With 5 bases removed from V and 5 bases from J, the gap between germline ends came to 13 bases. CDR3 size: 13 residues. The CDR3 region has the DNA TGTGCCAGCAGTCTCCCCCCCTCGAACGAGCAGTACTTC. It translates to CASSLPPSNEQYF.

In DNA, the CDR3 is TGTGCCAGCAGCTTAGCGGACAGGCGAGAGACCCAGTACTTC. This gives the protein CASSLADRRETQYF. The chain joins TRBV7-6 to TRBJ2-5, with 7 bases identical to TRBD1. In germline, CDR1 is SGHVS, CDR2 FNYEAQ. The trim removed 0 bases at V and 4 bases at J, leaving 2 bases unmatched. The CDR3 contains 14 residues.

This chain joins TRBV7-9 and TRBJ2-1; TRBD1 or TRBD2 may be the D gene (5 bases each). Germline V lookup: CDR1 SEHNR, CDR2 FQNEAQ (reference sequence). The CDR3 loop spans 15 amino acids. V lost 5 bases, J lost 7 bases, and 18 bases lay in between. In DNA form, the CDR3 reads TGTGCCAGCAGCCCCCGGGACCGACGAATAAATGAGCAGTTCTTC. Protein product: CASSPRDRRINEQFF. Full variable domain (missing parts from reference TRBV7-9 and TRBJ2-1): DTGVSQNPRHKITKRGQNVTFRCDPISEHNRLYWYRQTLGQGPEFLTYFQNEAQLEKSRLLSDRFSAERPKGSFSTLEIQRTEQGDSAMYLCASSPRDRRINEQFFGPGTRLTVL.

This chain links TRBV5-1 with TRBJ1-1, with 7 bases matching TRBD1. This CDR3 has 16 amino acids. The V segment lost 1 base and the J segment 0 bases; nucleotides outside the gene matches: 6. CDR1 and CDR2 (germline): SGHRS, YFSETQ. CDR3 region: CASSLFGDSMNTEAFF. The CDR3, as DNA: TGCGCCAGCAGCTTGTTCGGGGACAGCATGAACACTGAAGCTTTCTTT. The entire variable domain, with the rest obtained from reference TRBV5-1 and TRBJ1-1, is as follows: KAGVTQTPRYLIKTRGQQVTLSCSPISGHRSVSWYQQTPGQGLQFLFEYFSETQRNKGNFPGRFSGRQFSNSRSEMNVSTLELGDSALYLCASSLFGDSMNTEAFFGQGTRLTVV.